These T cell receptor beta chains were read from a single sample in a study of siplizumab effects on memory and regulatory T cells. TCRdb's copy holds only in-frame clones and misses some; the assay was immunoSEQ multiplex PCR. The sample carries 95,000 to 100,000 clones, 85% to 95% recorded once. Sequenced input: non-Treg CD4+ T cells sorted from blood. Receptors originate from a human donor in good health. Both conserved end residues are part of each CDR3. The D gene is left open where the match is weak. A clone size is listed for some rows: how often the clone was seen (once, few, many), or a class if it is expanded.

D: -
length: 14
size: once
V: TRBV14
J: TRBJ1-2
CDR3: CASSQYSSGTGTLF
DNA: TGTGCCAGCAGCCAGTACTCTTCGGGCACAGGGACCTTATTC

D: -
length: 12
size: few
V: TRBV30
J: TRBJ1-1
CDR3: CAWTGRLLGAFF
DNA: TGTGCCTGGACCGGACGCTTACTGGGAGCTTTCTTT

D: TRBD1
length: 14
size: -
V: TRBV5-4
J: TRBJ1-3
CDR3: CASAPGGSGNTIYF
DNA: TGTGCCAGCGCCCCAGGGGGCTCTGGAAACACCATATATTTT

D: -
length: 11
size: -
V: TRBV4-3
J: TRBJ2-1
CDR3: CASSQLAQQFF
DNA: TGCGCCAGCAGCCAACTGGCCCAGCAGTTCTTC

D: TRBD2
length: 15
size: -
V: TRBV5-1
J: TRBJ2-7
CDR3: CASSLGTSGAYEQYF
DNA: TGCGCCAGCAGCCTCGGGACTAGCGGAGCCTACGAGCAGTACTTC

D: TRBD1
length: 15
size: -
V: TRBV5-1
J: TRBJ1-5
CDR3: CASSLDTGANQPQHF
DNA: TGCGCCAGCAGCTTGGACACAGGGGCCAATCAGCCCCAGCATTTT

D: TRBD2
length: 15
size: -
V: TRBV5-5
J: TRBJ2-7
CDR3: CASSLLAGQSYEQYF
DNA: TGTGCCAGCAGCTTACTAGCGGGTCAATCCTACGAGCAGTACTTC

D: TRBD1
length: 19
size: -
V: TRBV5-4
J: TRBJ2-1
CDR3: CASSPRTGGTGGFVREQFF
DNA: TGTGCCAGCAGCCCCCGGACAGGGGGAACGGGAGGTTTTGTTCGTGAGCAGTTCTTC

D: TRBD2
length: 14
size: -
V: TRBV28
J: TRBJ2-7
CDR3: CASSTLAGGLEQYF
DNA: TGTGCCAGCAGTACGCTAGCGGGAGGGCTCGAGCAGTACTTC

D: -
length: 15
size: -
V: TRBV6-5
J: TRBJ1-4
CDR3: CASRSGTTTNEKLFF
DNA: TGTGCCAGCAGGTCCGGGACTACAACTAATGAAAAACTGTTTTTT

D: TRBD2
length: 15
size: -
V: TRBV5-1
J: TRBJ2-3
CDR3: CASLGLAGVGDTQYF
DNA: TGCGCCAGCCTTGGACTAGCGGGAGTCGGAGATACGCAGTATTTT

D: -
length: 14
size: -
V: TRBV5-6
J: TRBJ1-2
CDR3: CASSPMEGGYGYTF
DNA: TGTGCCAGCAGCCCTATGGAGGGCGGCTATGGCTACACCTTC

D: -
length: 11
size: -
V: TRBV6-5
J: TRBJ2-3
CDR3: CASSYADTQYF
DNA: TGTGCCAGCAGTTACGCAGATACGCAGTATTTT

D: TRBD2
length: 15
size: -
V: TRBV19
J: TRBJ2-5
CDR3: CASRLRGLAQETQYF
DNA: TGTGCCAGTAGACTGCGGGGACTAGCCCAAGAGACCCAGTACTTC

D: -
length: 14
size: -
V: TRBV6-6
J: TRBJ1-1
CDR3: CASSIQSGGTEAFF
DNA: TGTGCCAGCAGTATACAATCGGGTGGGACTGAAGCTTTCTTT

D: -
length: 13
size: -
V: TRBV28
J: TRBJ2-7
CDR3: CASSFLGSYEQYF
DNA: TGTGCCAGCAGTTTCCTCGGTTCCTACGAGCAGTACTTC

D: -
length: 15
size: -
V: TRBV5-5
J: TRBJ1-5
CDR3: CASSLDRVSNQPQHF
DNA: TGTGCCAGCAGCTTGGACAGGGTGAGCAATCAGCCCCAGCATTTT

D: -
length: 14
size: -
V: TRBV6-6
J: TRBJ2-1
CDR3: CASSYWDNNNEQFF
DNA: TGTGCCAGCAGTTACTGGGACAATAACAATGAGCAGTTCTTC

D: -
length: 10
size: -
V: TRBV30
J: TRBJ2-3
CDR3: CAWSTDTQYF
DNA: TGTGCCTGGTCAACAGATACGCAGTATTTT

D: -
length: 15
size: -
V: TRBV5-8
J: TRBJ2-1
CDR3: CASSPSPTSTGEQFF
DNA: TGTGCCAGCAGCCCTAGCCCCACCTCTACAGGTGAGCAGTTCTTC

D: -
length: 17
size: -
V: TRBV4-1
J: TRBJ1-3
CDR3: CASSRAGLVLPGNTIYF
DNA: TGCGCCAGCAGCAGGGCAGGGCTCGTCTTACCTGGAAACACCATATATTTT

D: -
length: 17
size: -
V: TRBV13
J: TRBJ1-3
CDR3: CASSLGAARENGNTIYF
DNA: TGTGCCAGCAGCTTAGGCGCCGCTCGGGAGAATGGAAACACCATATATTTT

D: -
length: 13
size: -
V: TRBV10-3
J: TRBJ2-5
CDR3: CAISPTRSETQYF
DNA: TGTGCCATCAGTCCAACTAGGAGCGAGACCCAGTACTTC

D: -
length: 13
size: -
V: TRBV18
J: TRBJ1-1
CDR3: CASSPSSGTEAFF
DNA: TGTGCCAGCTCACCCTCTTCGGGCACTGAAGCTTTCTTT

D: TRBD1
length: 16
size: -
V: TRBV4-3
J: TRBJ2-1
CDR3: CASSQEGTGIYNEQFF
DNA: TGCGCCAGCAGCCAAGAAGGGACAGGGATCTACAATGAGCAGTTCTTC

D: -
length: 15
size: once
V: TRBV27
J: TRBJ1-6
CDR3: CASSLRGSYNSPLHF
DNA: TGTGCCAGCAGTTTAAGGGGTTCCTATAATTCACCCCTCCACTTT

D: TRBD1
length: 17
size: -
V: TRBV7-8
J: TRBJ1-5
CDR3: CASSLIGQGVGNQPQHF
DNA: TGTGCCAGCAGCTTAATAGGACAGGGGGTTGGCAATCAGCCCCAGCATTTT

D: -
length: 15
size: -
V: TRBV28
J: TRBJ1-1
CDR3: CASSPEGVVKPEAFF
DNA: TGTGCCAGCAGTCCCGAAGGGGTGGTCAAACCTGAAGCTTTCTTT

D: -
length: 14
size: once
V: TRBV4-1
J: TRBJ2-5
CDR3: CASSQGAKLETQYF
DNA: TGCGCCAGCAGCCAGGGAGCGAAACTAGAGACCCAGTACTTC

D: TRBD1
length: 14
size: -
V: TRBV30
J: TRBJ2-1
CDR3: CAWGTGVIHNEQFF
DNA: TGTGCCTGGGGGACAGGGGTAATACACAATGAGCAGTTCTTC

D: TRBD1
length: 13
size: -
V: TRBV7-2
J: TRBJ1-2
CDR3: CASSFTGAAGYTF
DNA: TGTGCCAGCAGCTTCACAGGGGCTGCCGGCTACACCTTC

D: TRBD2
length: 15
size: -
V: TRBV30
J: TRBJ2-1
CDR3: CAWSVAGGPYNEQFF
DNA: TGTGCCTGGAGTGTGGCGGGAGGACCCTACAATGAGCAGTTCTTC

D: TRBD1
length: 14
size: -
V: TRBV6-5
J: TRBJ2-7
CDR3: CASSSGQASYEQYF
DNA: TGTGCCAGCAGTTCGGGACAGGCCTCCTACGAGCAGTACTTC

D: -
length: 14
size: -
V: TRBV30
J: TRBJ1-4
CDR3: CAWSPGRTNEKLFF
DNA: TGTGCCTGGAGTCCGGGAAGGACTAATGAAAAACTGTTTTTT

D: -
length: 14
size: -
V: TRBV4-3
J: TRBJ2-2
CDR3: CASSPELITGELFF
DNA: TGCGCCAGCAGCCCGGAACTCATCACCGGGGAGCTGTTTTTT

D: -
length: 13
size: -
V: TRBV15
J: TRBJ2-2
CDR3: CATRTYFPGELFF
DNA: TGTGCCACCAGGACGTATTTTCCCGGGGAGCTGTTTTTT

D: -
length: 13
size: -
V: TRBV7-2
J: TRBJ2-1
CDR3: CASSPRTAGEQFF
DNA: TGTGCCAGCAGCCCCAGGACAGCCGGTGAGCAGTTCTTC

D: TRBD2
length: 17
size: -
V: TRBV15
J: TRBJ2-5
CDR3: CATSRGVGGRGQETQYF
DNA: TGTGCCACCAGCAGAGGGGTTGGCGGGAGGGGCCAAGAGACCCAGTACTTC

D: -
length: 14
size: -
V: TRBV19
J: TRBJ2-1
CDR3: CASSIPGFWNEQFF
DNA: TGTGCCAGTAGTATCCCCGGGTTCTGGAATGAGCAGTTCTTC

D: TRBD2
length: 15
size: -
V: TRBV5-4
J: TRBJ2-1
CDR3: CASRLAGGASNEQFF
DNA: TGTGCCAGCAGGCTAGCGGGAGGTGCCTCGAATGAGCAGTTCTTC

D: -
length: 14
size: -
V: TRBV7-3
J: TRBJ2-1
CDR3: CASSLIGEGGNQFF
DNA: TGTGCCAGCAGCTTAATAGGAGAAGGGGGAAACCAGTTCTTC

D: -
length: 14
size: -
V: TRBV29-1
J: TRBJ1-1
CDR3: CSVVGRGYWTEAFF
DNA: TGCAGCGTGGTAGGTCGGGGGTATTGGACTGAAGCTTTCTTT